The TCR beta chain described here comes from a study of blood T cell repertoires in COVID-19. Study information: From the United States, Italy and Spain came samples of acute and convalescent COVID-19.

The CDR3 contains 14 residues. Germline V lookup: CDR1 SGHAT, CDR2 FQNNGV. J gave up 3 bases and V 2 bases, and 2 bases lay outside the gene matches. Some clones are missing from TCRdb's copy, which holds only in-frame ones; the method was immunoSEQ multiplex PCR. The sample holds roughly 230,000 clones, roughly 90% seen once. Study members were between about 18 and 100 years old and lived in 20 to 30 US regions. The sequence derives from a woman aged 30 to 39 with acute COVID-19. V and J are TRBV11-2 and TRBJ2-7, with 9 bases that match TRBD1. Sequencing was performed on PBMCs or T cells enriched from blood (not recorded which). This CDR3 reads CASSLRTGVYEQYF. The DNA of the CDR3 is TGTGCCAGCAGCTTAAGGACAGGGGTCTACGAGCAGTACTTC.